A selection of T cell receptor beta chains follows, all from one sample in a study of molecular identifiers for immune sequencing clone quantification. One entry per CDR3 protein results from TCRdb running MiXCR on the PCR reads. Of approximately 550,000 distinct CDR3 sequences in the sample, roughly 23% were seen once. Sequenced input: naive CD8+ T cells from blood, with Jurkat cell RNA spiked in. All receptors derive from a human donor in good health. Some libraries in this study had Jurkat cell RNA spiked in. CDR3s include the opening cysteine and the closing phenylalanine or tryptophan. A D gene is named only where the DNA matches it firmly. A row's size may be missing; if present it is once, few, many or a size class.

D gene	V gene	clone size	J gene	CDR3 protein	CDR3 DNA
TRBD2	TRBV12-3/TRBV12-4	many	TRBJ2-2	CASSLLAGSNTGELFF	TGTGCCAGCAGTTTACTAGCGGGATCGAACACCGGGGAGCTGTTTTTT
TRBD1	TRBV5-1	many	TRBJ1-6	CASSLVGQGGSPLHF	TGCGCCAGCAGCTTGGTTGGACAGGGGGGTTCACCCCTCCACTTT
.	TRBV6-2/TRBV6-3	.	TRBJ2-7	CASSGPGPYEQYF	TGTGCCAGCAGTGGGCCGGGGCCCTACGAGCAGTACTTC
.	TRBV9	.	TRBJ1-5	CASSGDGGQPQHF	TGTGCCAGCAGCGGGGACGGGGGGCAGCCCCAGCATTTT
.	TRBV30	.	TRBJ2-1	CAWSLAGEQFF	TGTGCCTGGAGTTTGGCGGGGGAGCAGTTCTTC
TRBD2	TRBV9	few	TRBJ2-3	CASSVTSGSDTQYF	TGTGCCAGCAGCGTTACTAGCGGGTCAGATACGCAGTATTTT
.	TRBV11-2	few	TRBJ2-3	CASSSVWVRSTDTQYF	TGTGCCAGCAGCTCAGTTTGGGTGCGCTCCACAGATACGCAGTATTTT
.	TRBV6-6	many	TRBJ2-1	CASRNNEQFF	TGTGCCAGCAGGAACAATGAGCAGTTCTTC
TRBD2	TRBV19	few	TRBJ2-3	CASSPWSREAPTDTQYF	TGTGCCAGTAGTCCCTGGTCGCGGGAGGCACCTACAGATACGCAGTATTTT
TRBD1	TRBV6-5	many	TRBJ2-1	CASSPGGNEQFF	TGTGCCAGCAGCCCAGGGGGCAATGAGCAGTTCTTC
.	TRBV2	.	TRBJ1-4	CASSEGGATNEKLFF	TGTGCCAGCAGTGAAGGGGGTGCAACTAATGAAAAACTGTTTTTT
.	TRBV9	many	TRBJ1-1	CASSSGVEPDRDTEAFF	TGTGCCAGCAGCTCGGGGGTTGAACCGGACCGTGACACTGAAGCTTTCTTT
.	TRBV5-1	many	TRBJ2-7	CASSLASTRELSYEQYF	TGCGCCAGCAGCTTGGCCAGTACTCGGGAACTCTCCTACGAGCAGTACTTC
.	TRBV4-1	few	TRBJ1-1	CASSQSGENTEAFF	TGCGCCAGCAGCCAATCGGGGGAGAACACTGAAGCTTTCTTT
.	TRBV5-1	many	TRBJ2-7	CASSNLGGGLDEQYF	TGCGCCAGCAGCAATCTTGGCGGAGGGCTGGACGAGCAGTACTTC
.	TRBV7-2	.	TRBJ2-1	CASSLVGIGGWDEQFF	TGTGCCAGCAGCTTAGTAGGCATAGGGGGGTGGGATGAGCAGTTCTTC
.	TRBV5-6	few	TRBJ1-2	CASSSQSPPYTF	TGTGCCAGCAGCTCTCAGTCCCCTCCCTACACCTTC
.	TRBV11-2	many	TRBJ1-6	CASSQPTDNSPLHF	TGTGCCAGCAGCCAGCCGACAGATAATTCACCCCTCCACTTT
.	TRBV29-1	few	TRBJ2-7	CSVDTDSYEQYF	TGCAGCGTTGACACAGACTCCTACGAGCAGTACTTC
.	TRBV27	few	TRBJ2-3	CASSLKGGTPDTQYF	TGTGCCAGCAGTTTAAAGGGGGGGACCCCAGATACGCAGTATTTT
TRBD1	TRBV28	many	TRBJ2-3	CASSYTGGRGTDTQYF	TGTGCCAGCAGTTACACAGGGGGCCGGGGCACAGATACGCAGTATTTT
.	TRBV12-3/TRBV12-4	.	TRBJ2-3	CASSLRRQTDTQYF	TGTGCCAGCAGCCTCCGAAGACAGACAGATACGCAGTATTTT
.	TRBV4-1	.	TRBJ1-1	CASSQGPQQNTEAFF	TGCGCCAGCAGCCAAGGACCACAGCAGAACACTGAAGCTTTCTTT
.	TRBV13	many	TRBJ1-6	CASSSRGSSYNSPLHF	TGTGCCAGCAGCTCTCGGGGTAGCTCCTATAATTCACCCCTCCACTTT
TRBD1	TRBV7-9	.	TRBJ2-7	CASSSRAGQGDSYEQYF	TGTGCCAGCAGCTCGCGCGCGGGACAGGGCGACTCCTACGAGCAGTACTTC
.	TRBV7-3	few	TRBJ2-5	CASSLMGPAGQETQYF	TGTGCCAGCAGCTTAATGGGTCCGGCGGGCCAAGAGACCCAGTACTTC
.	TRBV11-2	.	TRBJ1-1	CASSKTVMNTEAFF	TGTGCCAGCAGCAAGACAGTCATGAACACTGAAGCTTTCTTT
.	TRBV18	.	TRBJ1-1	CASSPPWRGDTEAFF	TGTGCCAGCTCACCACCGTGGCGGGGCGACACTGAAGCTTTCTTT
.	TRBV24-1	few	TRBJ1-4	CATSAWGDEKLFF	TGTGCCACCTCGGCCTGGGGGGATGAAAAACTGTTTTTT
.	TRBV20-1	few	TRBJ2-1	CSARAVRSTTPSNEQFF	TGCAGTGCTAGAGCTGTCCGGTCAACAACGCCGTCCAATGAGCAGTTCTTC